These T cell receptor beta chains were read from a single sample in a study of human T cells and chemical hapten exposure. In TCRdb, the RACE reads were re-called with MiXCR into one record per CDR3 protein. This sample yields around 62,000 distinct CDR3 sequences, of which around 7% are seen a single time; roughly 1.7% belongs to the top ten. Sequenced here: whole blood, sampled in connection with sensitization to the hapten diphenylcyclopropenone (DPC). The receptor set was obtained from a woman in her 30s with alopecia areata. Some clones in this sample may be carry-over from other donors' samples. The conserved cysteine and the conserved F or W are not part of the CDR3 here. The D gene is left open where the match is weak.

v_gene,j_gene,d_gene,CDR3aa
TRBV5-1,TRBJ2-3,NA,ASSFLGVDTQY
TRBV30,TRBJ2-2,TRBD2,AWMGGAARDTGELF
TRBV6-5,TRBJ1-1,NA,ASSYAVLTEAF
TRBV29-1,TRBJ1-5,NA,SVGQNNQPQH
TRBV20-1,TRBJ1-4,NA,SASPVWQPQGEKLF
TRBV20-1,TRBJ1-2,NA,SASYGTVHPYGYT
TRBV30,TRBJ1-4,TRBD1,ATGQGRREKLF
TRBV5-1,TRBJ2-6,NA,ASSVDNSGANVLT
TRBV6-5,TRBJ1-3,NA,ASSGQRPGNTIY
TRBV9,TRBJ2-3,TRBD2,ASSVDAAGGLRTDTQY
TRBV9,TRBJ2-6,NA,ASSRTGSGANVLT
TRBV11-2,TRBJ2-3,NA,ASSLVYSTDTQY
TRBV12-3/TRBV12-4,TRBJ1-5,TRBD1,ASSPGTGAINQPQH
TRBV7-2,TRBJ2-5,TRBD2,ASSLKRGVQETQY
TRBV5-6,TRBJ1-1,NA,ASSLIFNTEAF
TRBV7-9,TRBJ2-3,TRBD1,ASSLIGTGADTQY
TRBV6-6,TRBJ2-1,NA,ASRGTSYNEQF
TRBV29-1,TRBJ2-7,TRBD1,SVAPGQGAYEQY
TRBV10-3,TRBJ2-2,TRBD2,ATGRIGGLAGNTGELF
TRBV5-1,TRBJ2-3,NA,ASRTQDSTDTQY
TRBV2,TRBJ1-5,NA,ASSEVGLSNQPQH
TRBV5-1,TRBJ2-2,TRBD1,ASSIQGTGELF
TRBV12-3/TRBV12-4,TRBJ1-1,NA,ASSSGRDTEAF
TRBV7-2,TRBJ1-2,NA,ASSLAGLGYT
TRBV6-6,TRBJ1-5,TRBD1,ASSLRDRGNQPQH
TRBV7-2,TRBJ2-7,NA,ASSLGSGGIYEQY
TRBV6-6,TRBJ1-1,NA,ASSYSQGKEAF
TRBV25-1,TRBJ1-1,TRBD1,ASSEYGGQGVEAF
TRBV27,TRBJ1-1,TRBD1,ASSTQGAPDTEAF
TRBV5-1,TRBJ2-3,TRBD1,ASSSGTAPTDTQY
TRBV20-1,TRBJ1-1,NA,SARLLTEAF
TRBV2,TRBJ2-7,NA,ASSESLSGVYEQY
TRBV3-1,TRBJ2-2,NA,ASSRGTGELF
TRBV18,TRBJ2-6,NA,ASSLGEVGANVLT
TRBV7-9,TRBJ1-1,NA,ASSSMGGTEAF
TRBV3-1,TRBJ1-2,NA,ASSQGQAGGYT
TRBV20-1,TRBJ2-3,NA,SARDPGTVRTSTDTQY
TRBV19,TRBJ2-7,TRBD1,ASSTPGTDQYEQY
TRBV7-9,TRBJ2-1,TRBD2,ASSSSGGLDEQF
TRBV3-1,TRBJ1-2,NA,ASSQVMGVH